This T cell receptor beta chain derives from a study of Graves' ophthalmopathy and Graves' hyperthyroidism. Whole-study results and caveats: Progression of ophthalmopathy was predicted by the model with roughly 71% sensitivity and 72.22% specificity. Among expanded thyroid clonotypes above 0.001 frequency, most also occurred in blood.

The germline CDR1 and CDR2 sequences are SGHVS and FQNEAQ. The length of the CDR3 is 17 residues. V gave up 5 bases and J gave up 2 bases, with 21 bases separating them. Isolation of PBMCs was performed using 8 to 10 ml of fresh peripheral blood. Amplification targeted the TCR beta CDR3 regions, with RNA transcripts as the source material. The library came from an HTBI-primed first-round RT-PCR and a second-round multiplex PCR. One entry per CDR3 protein results from TCRdb running MiXCR on the multiplex PCR reads. Of 600,000 to 700,000 distinct CDR3 sequences detected, roughly two fifths appear once; the ten largest clones hold 2.5% to 3.5%. This clonotype was observed a few times. Its specificity is unknown.

Sequenced: peripheral blood. The clonotype was recovered from an adult man with Graves' ophthalmopathy. The chain carries TRBV7-8 and TRBJ1-2, with D tentatively TRBD1 (5 bases). The CDR3 region has the DNA TGTGCCAGCAGCCCCGAGGGTTCGCACAGGCTGAACTATGGCTACACCTTC. Translating gives CASSPEGSHRLNYGYTF.